The 32 T cell receptor beta chains below were found in one sample sequenced in a study of identical twins. One entry per CDR3 protein results from TCRdb running MiXCR on the 5' RACE reads. Among fewer than 900,000 distinct CDR3 sequences listed, around 20% were seen once. These data also featured in a second study, about T cells expressing NK-cell markers.

The sample consisted of PBMCs. All receptors derive from a woman in her late teens or twenties in good health.

This clonotype came up once. V usage is TRBV6-5 and J usage is TRBJ2-7, with 12 bases matching TRBD1. The junction had 9 bases not matched to a gene; V was cut back by 2 bases and J by 7 bases. The CDR3 is 16 amino acids. Germline CDR1 MNHEY, CDR2 SVGAGI. In nucleotides, the CDR3 is TGTGCCAGCAGTTACACGGGGGACAGGGGGCAGGGGGAGCAGTACTTC. It encodes CASSYTGDRGQGEQYF.

The chain joins TRBV13 to TRBJ2-1; 11 bases agree with TRBD2. The V and J ends lost 5 bases and 8 bases, in that order; junction bases with no gene match: 8. Germline CDR1 PRHDT, CDR2 FYEKMQ (reference sequence). The CDR3 is made up of 15 amino acids. The CDR3 region has the DNA TGTGCCAGCAGCCCTATTAGCGGGGGGGCCGATGAGCAGTTCTTC. It specifies CASSPISGGADEQFF.

In DNA form, the CDR3 reads TGCAGTGCTGCCGGGGGGACACACCCCTACGAGCAGTACTTC. Protein product: CSAAGGTHPYEQYF. J is TRBJ2-7 and V is TRBV20-1, with D maybe TRBD2 (7 bases). Trimming removed 5 bases at V and 2 bases at J, with 16 bases between. The CDR3 spans 14 residues. The germline V gene has CDR1 DFQATT and CDR2 SNEGSKA (reference sequence).

At least ten counts were recorded for this clonotype. CDR3 loop: CASSQDMQVENEKLFF. The CDR3 DNA is TGCGCCAGCAGCCAAGATATGCAGGTGGAAAATGAAAAACTGTTTTTT. The V gene is TRBV4-3, the J gene TRBJ1-4; the D is unclear. The length of the CDR3 is 16 residues. Germline CDR1 is LGHNA and CDR2 is YSLEER. With 0 bases removed from V and 5 bases from J, the gap between germline ends came to 13 bases.

This clonotype was detected only a few times. This chain links TRBV15 with TRBJ1-2; weak D call: TRBD1 (5 bases). V was cut by 1 base and J by 5 bases, with 11 bases left in between. Germline loops: CDR1 LNHNV, CDR2 YYDKDF (reference sequence). The length of the CDR3 is 14 residues. This CDR3 reads CATSRGDGVYGYTF. DNA of the CDR3: TGTGCCACCAGCAGAGGGGACGGGGTGTATGGCTACACCTTC.

This clonotype appeared a few times. The rearrangement uses TRBV3-1 and TRBJ1-2, with D perhaps TRBD1 (5 bases). Germline lookup yields CDR1 LGHDT and CDR2 YNNKEL (reference sequence). The CDR3 loop spans 14 amino acids. Trimming cost V 7 bases and J 2 bases, with 14 bases left between them. The CDR3 loop reads CASNPMGRNYGYTF. The CDR3 DNA follows: TGTGCCAGCAACCCGATGGGGCGAAACTATGGCTACACCTTC.

Ten or more counts support this clonotype. The chain links TRBV7-8 to TRBJ2-5, with D possibly matching TRBD1 (5 bases). This CDR3 comprises 16 residues. The V end was cut by 7 bases, the J end by 4 bases, with 22 bases between. Germline assignment: CDR1 SGHVS and CDR2 FQNEAQ. This chain's CDR3 is CASTSLWAGPGETQYF. CDR3 sequence (DNA): TGTGCCAGCACGTCGCTTTGGGCAGGGCCGGGAGAGACCCAGTACTTC.

The chain couples TRBV5-1 to TRBJ1-1; no reliable D call. Looked up from germline, CDR1 is SGHRS and CDR2 is YFSETQ. The CDR3 spans 13 residues. Trimming cost V 2 bases and J 1 base, with 6 bases left between them. The CDR3 reads CASSLMSNTEAFF. In nucleotides, the CDR3 is TGCGCCAGCAGCTTAATGTCGAACACTGAAGCTTTCTTT.

In this sample, this clonotype turned up once. The chain carries TRBV6-4 and TRBJ2-2; the match to TRBD2 covers 8 bases. The trim removed 6 bases at V and 5 bases at J, leaving 11 bases unmatched. Germline values: CDR1 MRHNA, CDR2 SNTAGT. The CDR3 covers 16 residues. The chain's CDR3 is CASSLFGTRETGELFF. Written as DNA, the CDR3 is TGTGCCAGCAGCCTGTTCGGGACTAGGGAAACCGGGGAGCTGTTTTTT.

In this sample, this clonotype turned up a few times. The chain employs TRBV5-1 and TRBJ2-6, with a weak D call TRBD2 (6 bases). Per germline, CDR1 SGHRS and CDR2 YFSETQ. CDR3 length: 17 residues. The V end lost 4 bases, the J end lost 0 bases, and 14 bases lay between the germline ends. The CDR3 DNA follows: TGCGCCAGCAGCCACGGGACTTCAGGCTCTGGGGCCAACGTCCTGACTTTC. This sequence encodes CASSHGTSGSGANVLTF.

There are a few counts of this clonotype. The genes are TRBV19 and TRBJ1-5; D is uncertain. Germline values: CDR1 LNHDA, CDR2 SQIVND (reference sequence). This CDR3 has 15 residues. V was cut by 7 bases and J by 1 base, with 14 bases left in between. DNA for the CDR3: TGTGCCAGTACCCTTCAAAGAAAGAGCAATCAGCCCCAGCATTTT. Its protein is CASTLQRKSNQPQHF.

This clonotype was counted at least ten times. In DNA form, the CDR3 reads TGTGCCAGCTTTCCAGGGACCTCACCGAACACTGAAGCTTTCTTT. Translating gives CASFPGTSPNTEAFF. The J gene is TRBJ1-1, the V gene TRBV6-1; maybe TRBD1 (5 bases). Trimming pared 8 bases from V and 1 base from J, leaving 17 bases between. The CDR3 contains 15 residues. Germline CDR1 reads MNHNS; CDR2 reads SASEGT.

This clonotype was detected ten times or more. The V call is TRBV3-1, the J call TRBJ2-7; 9 positions match TRBD2. Germline CDR1 and CDR2: LGHDT and YNNKEL (reference sequence). V was pared by 0 bases and J by 1 base, with 13 bases of the junction left unmatched. This CDR3 has 19 residues. The DNA for the CDR3 is TGTGCCAGCAGCCAAGAAGACTTTCTAGCGGGGCCTTATTCCTACGAGCAGTACTTC. Translating gives CASSQEDFLAGPYSYEQYF.

As for this clonotype: With a much larger clone just one base away, this may be a read error. The rearrangement joins TRBV7-2 to TRBJ2-7; D is unclear. Germline CDR1 reads SGHTA; CDR2 reads FQGNSA. The CDR3 length is 13 residues. With 2 bases removed from V and 2 bases from J, the gap between germline ends came to 7 bases. The DNA of the CDR3 is TGTGCCAGCAGCTTATTACAGCCCTACGAGCAGTACTTC. It encodes CASSLLQPYEQYF. Looking up the rest from reference TRBV7-2 and TRBJ2-7 gives the full variable domain: GAGVSQSPSNKVTEKGKDVELRCDPISGHTALYWYRQSLGQGLEFLIYFQGNSAPDKSGLPSDRFSAERTGGSVSTLTIQRTQQEDSAVYLCASSLLQPYEQYFGPGTRLTVT.

The rearrangement uses TRBV7-2 and TRBJ2-5; 11 positions match TRBD2. Germline values: CDR1 SGHTA, CDR2 FQGNSA. Trimming took 4 bases from V and 4 from J; bases not matched to a gene: 5. This CDR3 region has 15 residues. CDR3 in amino acids: CASSSNGLAGETQYF. DNA of the CDR3: TGTGCCAGCAGCTCTAATGGACTAGCGGGAGAGACCCAGTACTTC.

CDR3 residues: CASGQGYQFF. For the CDR3, the DNA is TGTGCCAGCGGCCAGGGCTATCAGTTCTTC. The V gene is TRBV6-5, the J gene TRBJ2-1; D possibly corresponds to TRBD1 (5 bases). The CDR3 contains 10 residues. Germline V gives CDR1 MNHEY, CDR2 SVGAGI. V was shortened by 8 bases and J by 13 bases, with 12 bases between the two germline ends.

This clonotype was seen a handful of times. This rearrangement joins TRBV10-3 to TRBJ2-7; 13 positions agree with TRBD2. The CDR3 is made up of 15 amino acids. The trim removed 4 bases at V and 2 bases at J, leaving 2 bases unmatched. CDR1 is ENHRY and CDR2 is SYGVKD in the germline V gene. This chain's CDR3 is CAISGGLAGTYEQYF. In nucleotides, the CDR3 is TGTGCCATCAGTGGGGGACTAGCGGGGACCTACGAGCAGTACTTC.

The chain employs TRBV29-1 and TRBJ2-3; 8 nucleotides match TRBD1. CDR3 size: 14 residues. Trimming at V came to 8 bases and at J to 7 bases, leaving 14 bases not matched to a gene. Per germline, CDR1 SQVTM and CDR2 ANQGSEA. The CDR3 here is CSFWGQVSPYTQYF. The DNA of the CDR3 is TGCAGCTTTTGGGGACAGGTTAGCCCCTATACGCAGTATTTT.

The J gene is TRBJ1-2, the V gene TRBV5-1; D perhaps matches TRBD1 (6 bases). The germline CDR1 and CDR2 sequences are SGHRS and YFSETQ. CDR3 length: 13 residues. The V end was cut by 1 base, the J end by 10 bases, with 14 bases between. This CDR3 is CASSLTETGHYTF. The CDR3 nucleotides read TGCGCCAGCAGCTTGACTGAAACAGGGCACTACACCTTC.

There are many counts of this clonotype. The chain couples TRBV20-1 to TRBJ1-5, with TRBD1 matching over 7 bases. Germline CDR1 is DFQATT and CDR2 is SNEGSKA (reference sequence). Losses at the gene ends were 5 bases for V and 7 bases for J; bases not matched to a gene: 8. This CDR3 is 13 amino acids long. In DNA form, the CDR3 reads TGCAGTGCTCTCCCAGGGGGTAGCCAGCCCCAGCATTTT. The encoded protein is CSALPGGSQPQHF.

There are many counts of this clonotype. V and J are TRBV5-1 and TRBJ1-1; 10 bases align to TRBD1. V was clipped by 4 bases and J by 6 bases; unmatched bases: 3. This CDR3 comprises 13 residues. Germline V gene sequence: CDR1 SGHRS, CDR2 YFSETQ. The CDR3 is CASSLGTGAEAFF. The CDR3 DNA follows: TGCGCCAGCAGCCTAGGGACAGGGGCTGAAGCTTTCTTT.

The gene calls are TRBV12-3 or TRBV12-4 and TRBJ2-4, with a tentative D call TRBD2 (6 bases). CDR3 length: 13 amino acids. The V and J ends lost 6 bases and 6 bases respectively, with 12 bases between them. The CDR3 sequence: CASSGTVRNIQYF. CDR3 nucleotides: TGTGCCAGCAGCGGGACTGTCAGAAACATTCAGTACTTC.

The chain employs TRBV12-3 or TRBV12-4 and TRBJ1-6; D may be TRBD1 (5 bases). The ends were cut back, 6 bases at V and 8 bases at J, with 14 bases in the middle. This CDR3 contains 14 residues. The CDR3 loop is CASRPGLRDSPLHF. The CDR3 DNA reads as TGTGCCAGCAGACCGGGACTGAGGGATTCACCCCTCCACTTT.

The V gene is TRBV5-1, the J gene TRBJ2-1, with 10 bases identical to TRBD2. Trimming at V came to 1 base and at J to 6 bases, leaving 4 bases not matched to a gene. From germline, CDR1 is SGHRS and CDR2 YFSETQ. The CDR3 has 15 residues. CDR3 in DNA: TGCGCCAGCAGCTTGACAGCGGGAGGGTCCAATGAGCAGTTCTTC. It is translated as CASSLTAGGSNEQFF.

The V call is TRBV5-5, the J call TRBJ2-7; D tentatively fits TRBD1 or TRBD2 (5 bases each). The CDR3 covers 16 residues. CDR1 is SGHKS, CDR2 YYEKEE, per germline (reference sequence). Trimming took 0 bases from V and 3 from J, leaving 16 bases between them. CDR3 loop: CASSLARGDVVYEQYF. The CDR3 nucleotides are TGTGCCAGCAGCTTGGCGAGGGGAGATGTGGTCTACGAGCAGTACTTC.

The table lists this clonotype with a few counts. CDR3 amino acids: CSASRTGFTEAFF. For the CDR3, the DNA is TGCAGTGCTAGCAGGACAGGGTTCACTGAAGCTTTCTTT. The gene calls are TRBV20-1 and TRBJ1-1, with 8 bases lining up with TRBD1. V was clipped by 3 bases and J by 4 bases; unmatched bases: 4. This CDR3 region has 13 residues. Germline CDR1 reads DFQATT; CDR2 reads SNEGSKA (reference sequence).

This clonotype was found many times. The chain employs TRBV7-9 and TRBJ2-1; D is perhaps TRBD2 (6 bases). V gave up 5 bases and J gave up 7 bases, with 12 bases separating them. CDR3 length equals 13 residues. Germline CDR1 SEHNR, CDR2 FQNEAQ (reference sequence). The DNA of the CDR3 is TGTGCCAGCAGCCTGCAGAGCGGGAATGAGCAGTTCTTC. Its protein is CASSLQSGNEQFF.

In its sample, this clonotype was seen a few times. The V call is TRBV5-1, the J call TRBJ1-1; D ambiguous. CDR3 length: 15 residues. Germline V gene data show CDR1 as SGHRS and CDR2 as YFSETQ. The V gene lost 1 base and the J gene lost 1 base, with 11 bases spanning the gap. CDR3 loop: CASSLQALSNTEAFF. The CDR3 coding sequence is TGCGCCAGCAGCTTGCAAGCACTATCGAACACTGAAGCTTTCTTT. The entire variable domain, with the rest obtained from reference TRBV5-1 and TRBJ1-1, is as follows: KAGVTQTPRYLIKTRGQQVTLSCSPISGHRSVSWYQQTPGQGLQFLFEYFSETQRNKGNFPGRFSGRQFSNSRSEMNVSTLELGDSALYLCASSLQALSNTEAFFGQGTRLTVV.

This clonotype was detected only a few times. This chain connects TRBV29-1 to TRBJ2-2; 8 bases align to TRBD1. Germline V gene sequence: CDR1 SQVTM, CDR2 ANQGSEA. V was pared by 6 bases and J by 1 base, with 10 bases of the junction left unmatched. This CDR3 is 16 amino acids long. The CDR3 DNA reads TGCAGCGTCGAGACGCCGGACAGGGTGAACACCGGGGAGCTGTTTTTT. It yields the protein CSVETPDRVNTGELFF.

The chain joins TRBV27 to TRBJ2-7; D is ambiguous. This CDR3 spans 13 amino acids. Trimming shortened V by 4 bases and J by 2 bases, and 9 bases separated the two germline ends. Looked up from germline, CDR1 is MNHEY and CDR2 is SMNVEV (reference sequence). The CDR3 sequence: CASSSASAYEQYF. CDR3 sequence (DNA): TGTGCCAGCAGTTCGGCCAGCGCCTACGAGCAGTACTTC.

In this sample, this clonotype turned up a few times. The chain is built from TRBV20-1 and TRBJ2-3; 7 nucleotides align to TRBD2. The CDR3 consists of 14 residues. J gave up 2 bases and V 1 base, and 3 bases lay outside the gene matches. Germline V CDR1 and CDR2: DFQATT, SNEGSKA (reference sequence). CDR3 bases: TGCAGTGCTAGAGTGGGACTAAACACAGATACGCAGTATTTT. This sequence encodes CSARVGLNTDTQYF.

This clonotype was recorded many times. The J gene is TRBJ2-3, the V gene TRBV7-8; tentatively, D is TRBD1 (5 bases). The CDR3 totals 14 residues. V lost 2 bases to trimming and J lost 2 bases, with 8 bases between them. CDR1 and CDR2 from the germline V gene are SGHVS and FQNEAQ. CDR3 coding DNA: TGTGCCAGCAGCTTAAGGGGATTCACAGATACGCAGTATTTT. Its translation is CASSLRGFTDTQYF.